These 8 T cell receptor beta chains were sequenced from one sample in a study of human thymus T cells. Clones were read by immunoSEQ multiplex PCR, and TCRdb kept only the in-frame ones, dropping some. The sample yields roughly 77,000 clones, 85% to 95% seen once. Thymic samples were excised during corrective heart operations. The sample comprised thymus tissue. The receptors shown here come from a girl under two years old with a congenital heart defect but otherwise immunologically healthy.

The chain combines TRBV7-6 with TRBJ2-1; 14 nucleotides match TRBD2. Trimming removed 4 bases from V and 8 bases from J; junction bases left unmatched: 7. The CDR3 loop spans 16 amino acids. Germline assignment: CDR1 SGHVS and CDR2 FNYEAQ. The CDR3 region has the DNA TGTGCCAGCAGCTGGGGACTAGCGGGAGCGGTAGATGAGCAGTTCTTC. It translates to CASSWGLAGAVDEQFF.

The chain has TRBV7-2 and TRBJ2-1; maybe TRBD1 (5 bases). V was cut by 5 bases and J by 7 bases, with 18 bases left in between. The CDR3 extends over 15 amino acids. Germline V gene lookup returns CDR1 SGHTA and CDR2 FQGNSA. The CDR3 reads CASSLVDSPSNEQFF. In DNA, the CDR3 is TGTGCCAGCAGCCTAGTAGACAGCCCCTCTAATGAGCAGTTCTTC.

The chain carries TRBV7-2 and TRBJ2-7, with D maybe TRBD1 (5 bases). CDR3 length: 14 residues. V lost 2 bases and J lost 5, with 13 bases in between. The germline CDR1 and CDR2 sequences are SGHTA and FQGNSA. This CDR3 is CASSLSLGAHEQYF. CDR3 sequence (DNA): TGTGCCAGCAGCTTATCCCTTGGGGCTCACGAGCAGTACTTC.

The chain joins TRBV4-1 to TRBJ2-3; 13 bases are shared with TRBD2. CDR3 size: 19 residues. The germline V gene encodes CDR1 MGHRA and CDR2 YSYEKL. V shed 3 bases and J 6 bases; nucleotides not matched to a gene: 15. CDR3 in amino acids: CASSHGVSGLAGLKDTQYF. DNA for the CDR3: TGCGCCAGCAGCCACGGAGTATCGGGACTAGCGGGATTAAAGGATACGCAGTATTTT.

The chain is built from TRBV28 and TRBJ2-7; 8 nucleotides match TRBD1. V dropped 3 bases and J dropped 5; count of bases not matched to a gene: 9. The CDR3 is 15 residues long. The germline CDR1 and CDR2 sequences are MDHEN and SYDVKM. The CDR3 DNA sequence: TGTGCCAGCAGTTTTAGAGGACAGGGTCTAGACGAGCAGTACTTC. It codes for CASSFRGQGLDEQYF.

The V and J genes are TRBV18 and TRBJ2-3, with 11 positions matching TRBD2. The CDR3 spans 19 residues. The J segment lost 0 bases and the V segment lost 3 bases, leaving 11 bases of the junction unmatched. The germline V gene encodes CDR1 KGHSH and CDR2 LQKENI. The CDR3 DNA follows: TGTGCCAGCTCACCCCTCCCTAGCGGGAGGCCAACTAGCACAGATACGCAGTATTTT. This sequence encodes CASSPLPSGRPTSTDTQYF.

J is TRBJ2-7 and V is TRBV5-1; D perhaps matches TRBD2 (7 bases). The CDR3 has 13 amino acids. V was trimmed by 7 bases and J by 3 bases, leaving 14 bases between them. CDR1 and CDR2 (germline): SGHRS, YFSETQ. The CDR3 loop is CASRGDKSYEQYF. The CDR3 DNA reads TGCGCCAGCCGGGGGGACAAGAGCTACGAGCAGTACTTC.

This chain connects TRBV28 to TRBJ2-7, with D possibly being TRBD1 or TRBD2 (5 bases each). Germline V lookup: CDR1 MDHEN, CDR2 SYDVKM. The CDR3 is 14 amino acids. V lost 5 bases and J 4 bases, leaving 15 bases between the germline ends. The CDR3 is CASSLGALRYEQYF. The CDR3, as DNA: TGTGCCAGCAGTCTCGGGGCCCTCAGGTACGAGCAGTACTTC.